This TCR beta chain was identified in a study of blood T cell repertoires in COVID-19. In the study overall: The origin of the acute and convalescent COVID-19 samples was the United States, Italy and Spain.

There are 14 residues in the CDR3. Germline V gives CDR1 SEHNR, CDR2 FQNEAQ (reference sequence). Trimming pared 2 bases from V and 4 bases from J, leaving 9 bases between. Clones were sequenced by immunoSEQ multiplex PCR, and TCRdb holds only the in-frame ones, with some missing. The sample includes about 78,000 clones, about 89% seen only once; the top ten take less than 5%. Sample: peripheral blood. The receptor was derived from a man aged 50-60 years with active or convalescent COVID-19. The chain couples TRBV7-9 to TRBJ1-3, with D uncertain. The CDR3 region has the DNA TGTGCCAGCAGCTTAAGTGGGAGGGGAAACACCATATATTTT. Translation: CASSLSGRGNTIYF.